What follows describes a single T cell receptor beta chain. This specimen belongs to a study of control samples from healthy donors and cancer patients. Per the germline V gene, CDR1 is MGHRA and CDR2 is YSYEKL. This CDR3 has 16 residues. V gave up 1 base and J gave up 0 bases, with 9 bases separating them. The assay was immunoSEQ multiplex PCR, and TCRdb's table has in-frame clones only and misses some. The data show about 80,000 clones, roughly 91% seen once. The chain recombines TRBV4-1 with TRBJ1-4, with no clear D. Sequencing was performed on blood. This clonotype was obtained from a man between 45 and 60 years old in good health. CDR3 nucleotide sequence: TGCGCCAGCAGCCAAGCGGGCAGTGCAACTAATGAAAAACTGTTTTTT. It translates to CASSQAGSATNEKLFF.